A selection of T cell receptor beta chains follows, all from one sample in a study of T-cell reconstitution after alpha-beta-depleted transplantation in children. TCRdb re-analysed the PCR reads in MiXCR, keeping a single row per CDR3 protein. Seen here are about 460,000 distinct CDR3 sequences, roughly 11% observed once, and the top ten hold 14%. Source: PBMCs, mostly from graft donor cells, taken 180 days after TCRalphabeta/CD19-depleted stem cell transplant. These receptors came from a female patient aged 2-10 years who had a stem cell transplant for aplastic anemia, so the T cells may come from the graft donor. The CDR3 runs from the conserved cysteine through the conserved F or W. Fields, in order: D gene, J gene, V gene, clone size, CDR3 DNA, CDR3 protein. D genes are given only for firm matches. Clone size is shown for a subset of rows, as once, few, many or a class of expanded clone.

d_gene: NA
j_gene: TRBJ2-2
v_gene: TRBV19
abundance: NA
CDR3nt: TGTGCCAGTAGTATCCCCACCGGGGAGCTGTTTTTT
CDR3aa: CASSIPTGELFF

d_gene: TRBD2
j_gene: TRBJ2-1
v_gene: TRBV30
abundance: NA
CDR3nt: TGTGCCTGGAGTGTATGGACGGGAGGGCCCGGCAATGAGCAGTTCTTC
CDR3aa: CAWSVWTGGPGNEQFF

d_gene: NA
j_gene: TRBJ2-2
v_gene: TRBV30
abundance: NA
CDR3nt: TGTGCCTGGAGGGGGGAGGAAGTCGGGGAGCTGTTTTTT
CDR3aa: CAWRGEEVGELFF

d_gene: NA
j_gene: TRBJ2-7
v_gene: TRBV6-2/TRBV6-3
abundance: few
CDR3nt: TGTGCCAGCAGTTACGCCTGGCGGTCCCGGAACTACGAGCAGTACTTC
CDR3aa: CASSYAWRSRNYEQYF

d_gene: TRBD1
j_gene: TRBJ2-1
v_gene: TRBV25-1
abundance: few
CDR3nt: TGTGCCAGCAGTGAATGGACAGGGGGCGGGGATGAGCAGTTCTTC
CDR3aa: CASSEWTGGGDEQFF

d_gene: TRBD1
j_gene: TRBJ2-2
v_gene: TRBV6-1
abundance: few
CDR3nt: TGTGCCAGCAGTGAAAAACCAGGACAGGGGGGGAACACCGGGGAGCTGTTTTTT
CDR3aa: CASSEKPGQGGNTGELFF

d_gene: NA
j_gene: TRBJ2-1
v_gene: TRBV7-2
abundance: NA
CDR3nt: TGTGCCAGCACCTTAAACCGCATTAGGGAGCAGTTCTTC
CDR3aa: CASTLNRIREQFF

d_gene: NA
j_gene: TRBJ1-2
v_gene: TRBV7-9
abundance: few
CDR3nt: TGTGCCAGCAGCTTGTGGCAGTCCCCTTCTAACTATGGCTACACCTTC
CDR3aa: CASSLWQSPSNYGYTF

d_gene: NA
j_gene: TRBJ2-1
v_gene: TRBV20-1
abundance: NA
CDR3nt: TGCAGTGCCCCGGGCGCTATCGCTGAGCAGTTCTTC
CDR3aa: CSAPGAIAEQFF

d_gene: NA
j_gene: TRBJ2-3
v_gene: TRBV6-4
abundance: NA
CDR3nt: TGTGCCAGCAGTGACTGGGGACGTAGCACAGATACGCAGTATTTT
CDR3aa: CASSDWGRSTDTQYF

d_gene: TRBD2
j_gene: TRBJ2-2
v_gene: TRBV7-8
abundance: many
CDR3nt: TGTGCCAGCAGCAGGACTAGTCGACTCAACACCGGGGAGCTGTTTTTT
CDR3aa: CASSRTSRLNTGELFF

d_gene: TRBD2
j_gene: TRBJ2-1
v_gene: TRBV7-8
abundance: NA
CDR3nt: TGTGCCAGCAGCTTAGGAACCCCGGGACTAGTAGGCAATGAGCAGTTCTTC
CDR3aa: CASSLGTPGLVGNEQFF

d_gene: NA
j_gene: TRBJ2-4
v_gene: TRBV6-5
abundance: few
CDR3nt: TGTGCCAGCAGTTACGGCGCGGGGGCGGCCAAAAACATTCAGTACTTC
CDR3aa: CASSYGAGAAKNIQYF

d_gene: NA
j_gene: TRBJ2-1
v_gene: TRBV5-1
abundance: few
CDR3nt: TGCGCCAGCAGCTTAAAGGCAGAGCAGTTCTTC
CDR3aa: CASSLKAEQFF

d_gene: NA
j_gene: TRBJ2-1
v_gene: TRBV7-2
abundance: NA
CDR3nt: TGTGCCAGCAGCTTAACGGACGGAGAGCGGTCCTACAATGAGCAGTTCTTC
CDR3aa: CASSLTDGERSYNEQFF

d_gene: NA
j_gene: TRBJ2-1
v_gene: TRBV11-2
abundance: few
CDR3nt: TGTGCCAGCAGCTTGAACAGCGGGTACAATGAGCAGTTCTTC
CDR3aa: CASSLNSGYNEQFF

d_gene: NA
j_gene: TRBJ2-5
v_gene: TRBV5-6
abundance: NA
CDR3nt: TGTGCCAGCAGCTTGTCCAGAGAGATCCAGTACTTC
CDR3aa: CASSLSREIQYF

d_gene: TRBD2
j_gene: TRBJ2-3
v_gene: TRBV6-2/TRBV6-3
abundance: NA
CDR3nt: TGTGCCAGCAGTTACGGGGCGGGAGGGATCTCCTCCACAGATACGCAGTATTTT
CDR3aa: CASSYGAGGISSTDTQYF

d_gene: TRBD2
j_gene: TRBJ2-1
v_gene: TRBV6-2/TRBV6-3
abundance: many
CDR3nt: TGTGCCAGCAGTTACACTAGCGGGAGGACCTACAATGAGCAGTTCTTC
CDR3aa: CASSYTSGRTYNEQFF

d_gene: NA
j_gene: TRBJ2-3
v_gene: TRBV20-1
abundance: few
CDR3nt: TGCAGTGCTAGAGATCCGGTATCTAGCACAGATACGCAGTATTTT
CDR3aa: CSARDPVSSTDTQYF

d_gene: NA
j_gene: TRBJ2-5
v_gene: TRBV3-1
abundance: NA
CDR3nt: TGTGCCAGCAGCCAAGATCGGGTGGCAGGACCCTGGGAGACCCAGTACTTC
CDR3aa: CASSQDRVAGPWETQYF

d_gene: NA
j_gene: TRBJ2-2
v_gene: TRBV2
abundance: NA
CDR3nt: TGTGCCAGCAGTGAAGACAGAACCACCGGGGAGCTGTTTTTT
CDR3aa: CASSEDRTTGELFF

d_gene: TRBD1
j_gene: TRBJ1-1
v_gene: TRBV19
abundance: few
CDR3nt: TGTGCCAGTAACACCGGGACAGCTAAGGAAGCTTTCTTT
CDR3aa: CASNTGTAKEAFF

d_gene: NA
j_gene: TRBJ1-6
v_gene: TRBV7-8
abundance: few
CDR3nt: TGTGCCAGCAGCTACGCCGGGACCTACGCGTCGGATAATTCACCCCTCCACTTT
CDR3aa: CASSYAGTYASDNSPLHF

d_gene: NA
j_gene: TRBJ2-2
v_gene: TRBV12-3/TRBV12-4
abundance: few
CDR3nt: TGTGCCAGCAGTTTGAATGATCCGGGGAGCACCGGGGAGCTGTTTTTT
CDR3aa: CASSLNDPGSTGELFF

d_gene: TRBD1
j_gene: TRBJ2-1
v_gene: TRBV20-1
abundance: few
CDR3nt: TGCAGTGCCCTAACAGGGGAGACCTACAATGAGCAGTTCTTC
CDR3aa: CSALTGETYNEQFF

d_gene: NA
j_gene: TRBJ1-1
v_gene: TRBV7-2
abundance: NA
CDR3nt: TGTGCCAGCAGCTTAGAGCGGGGCGTGAACACTGAAGCTTTCTTT
CDR3aa: CASSLERGVNTEAFF

d_gene: NA
j_gene: TRBJ1-1
v_gene: TRBV20-1
abundance: few
CDR3nt: TGCAGTGCTATCAGACAGGTGGATGAAGCTTTCTTT
CDR3aa: CSAIRQVDEAFF

d_gene: TRBD1
j_gene: TRBJ1-5
v_gene: TRBV10-3
abundance: NA
CDR3nt: TGTGCCATCAGTGAGGGGGGGACAGGGGGCGGTCAGCCCCAGCATTTT
CDR3aa: CAISEGGTGGGQPQHF

d_gene: NA
j_gene: TRBJ1-6
v_gene: TRBV7-8
abundance: few
CDR3nt: TGTGCCAGCAGCGTCCCAGGGAGGAGCTCCTATAATTCACCCCTCCACTTT
CDR3aa: CASSVPGRSSYNSPLHF

d_gene: TRBD1
j_gene: TRBJ2-3
v_gene: TRBV28
abundance: NA
CDR3nt: TGTGCCAGCAGTTTGGCGAGGACAGGACTCGAAGGGACGCAGTATTTT
CDR3aa: CASSLARTGLEGTQYF

d_gene: NA
j_gene: TRBJ1-2
v_gene: TRBV4-3
abundance: few
CDR3nt: TGCGCCAGCAGCCAAGAGCGGGTTTGGGGACCACGCTACACCTTC
CDR3aa: CASSQERVWGPRYTF

d_gene: NA
j_gene: TRBJ2-3
v_gene: TRBV28
abundance: few
CDR3nt: TGTGCCAGCCTCGACAGGAACACAGATACGCAGTATTTT
CDR3aa: CASLDRNTDTQYF

d_gene: TRBD1
j_gene: TRBJ1-2
v_gene: TRBV7-9
abundance: few
CDR3nt: TGTGCCAGCAGCTTAAACGACAGGGGGCACTATGGCTACACCTTC
CDR3aa: CASSLNDRGHYGYTF

d_gene: TRBD1
j_gene: TRBJ1-2
v_gene: TRBV7-6
abundance: NA
CDR3nt: TGTGCCAGCAGCTTAGGTTCCGGGCCAGGGGGCCAAGGCTACACCTTC
CDR3aa: CASSLGSGPGGQGYTF

d_gene: NA
j_gene: TRBJ1-1
v_gene: TRBV25-1
abundance: NA
CDR3nt: TGTGCCAGCAGTGGATCTTGGGGGGTGAACACTGAAGCTTTCTTT
CDR3aa: CASSGSWGVNTEAFF

d_gene: TRBD2
j_gene: TRBJ2-1
v_gene: TRBV20-1
abundance: NA
CDR3nt: TGCAGCCCGAAGACTAGCGGATACAATGAGCAGTTCTTC
CDR3aa: CSPKTSGYNEQFF

d_gene: TRBD1
j_gene: TRBJ2-3
v_gene: TRBV15
abundance: NA
CDR3nt: TGTGCCACCAGCAGCGGACAGGGACGGTCAGATACGCAGTATTTT
CDR3aa: CATSSGQGRSDTQYF

d_gene: NA
j_gene: TRBJ2-2
v_gene: TRBV30
abundance: NA
CDR3nt: TGTGCCTGGACTCGGGGCACCGGGGAGCTGTTTTTT
CDR3aa: CAWTRGTGELFF

d_gene: TRBD1
j_gene: TRBJ1-2
v_gene: TRBV29-1
abundance: few
CDR3nt: TGCAGCGTTGATCCGGGACAGGGAGTGGGCTACACCTTC
CDR3aa: CSVDPGQGVGYTF

d_gene: NA
j_gene: TRBJ2-5
v_gene: TRBV7-7
abundance: NA
CDR3nt: TGTGCCAGCAGATCGGCTTCCCAAGAGACCCAGTACTTC
CDR3aa: CASRSASQETQYF

d_gene: NA
j_gene: TRBJ1-1
v_gene: TRBV12-3/TRBV12-4
abundance: many
CDR3nt: TGTGCCAGCAGCCGCAGGGGAATGAACACTGAAGCTTTCTTT
CDR3aa: CASSRRGMNTEAFF

d_gene: TRBD1
j_gene: TRBJ2-1
v_gene: TRBV25-1
abundance: many
CDR3nt: TGTGCCAGCCGCGGACAGGGGGGTCCCAATGAGCAGTTCTTC
CDR3aa: CASRGQGGPNEQFF

d_gene: NA
j_gene: TRBJ1-5
v_gene: TRBV12-3/TRBV12-4
abundance: NA
CDR3nt: TGTGCCAGCAGCGGCAGGCCCAGCAATCAGCCCCAGCATTTT
CDR3aa: CASSGRPSNQPQHF

d_gene: NA
j_gene: TRBJ2-5
v_gene: TRBV9
abundance: NA
CDR3nt: TGTGCCAGCAGCGTAAGGGGAGGTCAAGAGACCCAGTACTTC
CDR3aa: CASSVRGGQETQYF

d_gene: TRBD2
j_gene: TRBJ2-5
v_gene: TRBV20-1
abundance: many
CDR3nt: TGCAGTGCTGGGACCTTAGCGGGAGGGCCGGAGACCCAGTACTTC
CDR3aa: CSAGTLAGGPETQYF

d_gene: NA
j_gene: TRBJ1-2
v_gene: TRBV5-1
abundance: many
CDR3nt: TGCGCCAGCAGCTTGCGGAGGGATAACTATGGCTACACCTTC
CDR3aa: CASSLRRDNYGYTF

d_gene: NA
j_gene: TRBJ2-3
v_gene: TRBV3-1
abundance: NA
CDR3nt: TGTGCCAGCAGACATACAGGGACAGATACGCAGTATTTT
CDR3aa: CASRHTGTDTQYF

d_gene: NA
j_gene: TRBJ1-4
v_gene: TRBV30
abundance: many
CDR3nt: TGTGCCTGGAGTGGACAGCGAGGAAAACTGTTTTTT
CDR3aa: CAWSGQRGKLFF

d_gene: TRBD2
j_gene: TRBJ2-3
v_gene: TRBV2
abundance: few
CDR3nt: TGTGCCAGATCCGGGACTACTAGAGATACGCAGTATTTT
CDR3aa: CARSGTTRDTQYF